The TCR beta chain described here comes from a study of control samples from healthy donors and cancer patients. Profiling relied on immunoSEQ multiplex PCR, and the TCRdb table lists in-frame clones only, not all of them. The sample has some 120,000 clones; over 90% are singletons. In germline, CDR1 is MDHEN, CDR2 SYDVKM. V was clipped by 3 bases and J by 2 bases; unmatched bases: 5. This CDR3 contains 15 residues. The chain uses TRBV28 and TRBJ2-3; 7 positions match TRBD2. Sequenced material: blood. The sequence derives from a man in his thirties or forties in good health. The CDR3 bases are TGTGCCAGCAGTTTGGAGGGACTAAACACAGATACGCAGTATTTT. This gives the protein CASSLEGLNTDTQYF. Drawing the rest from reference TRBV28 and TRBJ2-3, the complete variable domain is DVKVTQSSRYLVKRTGEKVFLECVQDMDHENMFWYRQDPGLGLRLIYFSYDVKMKEKGDIPEGYSVSREKKERFSLILESASTNQTSMYLCASSLEGLNTDTQYFGPGTRLTVL.